The 3 T cell receptor beta chains reported below all come from one sample, sequenced in a study of graft-versus-host responses after intestinal transplantation. TCRdb's copy holds only in-frame clones and misses some; the assay was immunoSEQ multiplex PCR. The sample consists of some 96,000 clones, 80% to 95% of them appearing once. Sequencing was performed on PBMCs, taken roughly 450 days after intestinal transplant. These receptor sequences come from a human patient who received an intestinal transplant, so some T cells may come from the graft donor.

This rearrangement joins TRBV2 to TRBJ2-3, with a tentative D call TRBD2 (7 bases). The CDR3 length is 16 residues. V was shortened by 3 bases and J by 5 bases, with 18 bases between the two germline ends. Germline CDR1 SNHLY, CDR2 FYNNEI. The CDR3 DNA follows: TGTGCCAGCAGTGATGGGCGGGGGCCTCCGGGAGATACGCAGTATTTT. It codes for CASSDGRGPPGDTQYF.

The CDR3 sequence is CASRKDRNEKLFF. CDR3 sequence (DNA): TGTGCCAGCAGAAAGGACCGTAATGAAAAACTGTTTTTT. The chain joins TRBV2 to TRBJ1-4; no firm D call. Germline assignment: CDR1 SNHLY and CDR2 FYNNEI. The CDR3 extends over 13 amino acids. Trimming left V 6 bases short and J 4 bases short, with 9 bases between. Together with reference TRBV2 and TRBJ1-4, the CDR3 gives the full variable domain: EPEVTQTPSHQVTQMGQEVILRCVPISNHLYFYWYRQILGQKVEFLVSFYNNEISEKSEIFDDQFSVERPDGSNFTLKIRSTKLEDSAMYFCASRKDRNEKLFFGSGTQLSVL.

The J gene is TRBJ2-3, the V gene TRBV4-2; no reliable D call. V lost 4 bases and J 2 bases, leaving 10 bases between the germline ends. CDR1 and CDR2 (germline): LGHNA, YNFKEQ. This CDR3 has 14 amino acids. This CDR3 is CASSRGAPTDTQYF. The CDR3 DNA is TGTGCCAGCAGCCGAGGAGCCCCCACAGATACGCAGTATTTT.